This T cell receptor (beta chain) was identified during a study of T cells after yellow fever vaccination. Whole-study results and caveats: Booster sampling recovered most clones from primary vaccination (nearly 98% CD4, roughly 86% CD8). Abundant bulk-population clonotypes could contaminate the FACS-sorted repertoires.

TCRdb called the 5' RACE reads again in MiXCR, with one record for every CDR3 protein. In the table there are around 400,000 distinct CDR3 sequences, about 9.9% of which are singletons. Germline loops: CDR1 SQVTM, CDR2 ANQGSEA. The CDR3 runs 13 residues. V was clipped by 2 bases and J by 7 bases, with 11 bases between them. This clonotype was counted ten times or more. Its target is not known. This chain links TRBV29-1 with TRBJ1-4; D not certain. The sequence derives from a man between 18 and 35 years old who received the YFV17D yellow fever vaccine. The sequencing here drew on PBMCs, taken on the day of the first yellow fever vaccination. The CDR3, as DNA: TGCAGCGTTGAAACAACCGGGTCTGAAAAACTGTTTTTT. This gives the protein CSVETTGSEKLFF. Together with reference TRBV29-1 and TRBJ1-4, the CDR3 gives the full variable domain: SAVISQKPSRDICQRGTSLTIQCQVDSQVTMMFWYRQQPGQSLTLIATANQGSEATYESGFVIDKFPISRPNLTFSTLTVSNMSPEDSSIYLCSVETTGSEKLFFGSGTQLSVL.